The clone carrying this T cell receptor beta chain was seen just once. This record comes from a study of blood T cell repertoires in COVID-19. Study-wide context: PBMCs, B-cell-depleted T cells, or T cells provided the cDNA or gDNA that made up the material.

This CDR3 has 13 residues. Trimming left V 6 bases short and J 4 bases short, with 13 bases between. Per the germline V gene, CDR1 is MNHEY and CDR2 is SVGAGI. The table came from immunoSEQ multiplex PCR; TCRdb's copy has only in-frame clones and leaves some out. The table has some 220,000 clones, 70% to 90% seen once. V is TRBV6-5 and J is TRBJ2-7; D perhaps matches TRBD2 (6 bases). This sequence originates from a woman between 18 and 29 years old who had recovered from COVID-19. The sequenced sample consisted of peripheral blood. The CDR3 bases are TGTGCCAGCAGCGTAGGGACTTATTACGAGCAGTACTTC. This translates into CASSVGTYYEQYF.